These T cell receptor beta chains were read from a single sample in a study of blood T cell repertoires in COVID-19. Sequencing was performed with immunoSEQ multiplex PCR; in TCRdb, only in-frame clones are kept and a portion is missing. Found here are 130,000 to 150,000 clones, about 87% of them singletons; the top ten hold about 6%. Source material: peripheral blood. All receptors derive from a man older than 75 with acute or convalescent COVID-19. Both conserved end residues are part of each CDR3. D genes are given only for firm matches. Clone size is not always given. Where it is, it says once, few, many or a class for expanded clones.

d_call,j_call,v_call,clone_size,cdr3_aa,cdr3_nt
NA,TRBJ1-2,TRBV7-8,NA,CASSRDRSNGYTF,TGTGCCAGCAGCCGAGACAGGAGTAATGGCTACACCTTC
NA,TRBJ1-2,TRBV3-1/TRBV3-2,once,CAPRRGGGGYNYGYTF,TGTGCCCCCCGCCGCGGGGGGGGAGGGTATAACTATGGCTACACCTTC
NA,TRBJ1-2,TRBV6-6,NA,CASSSLTSASQARMRAYTF,TGTGCCAGCAGCTCACTTACCTCGGCTTCCCAGGCTAGGATGAGGGCCTACACCTTC
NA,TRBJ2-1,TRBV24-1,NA,CATSDLRGRSNEQFF,TGTGCCACCAGTGATTTGAGGGGAAGAAGCAATGAGCAGTTCTTC
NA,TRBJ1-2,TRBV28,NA,CASSFLRNANYGYTF,TGTGCCAGCAGTTTCTTGCGAAACGCTAACTATGGCTACACCTTC
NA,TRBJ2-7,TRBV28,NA,CASTPSGNMLPYYEQYF,TGTGCCAGCACCCCGTCAGGGAATATGCTCCCGTACTACGAGCAGTACTTC
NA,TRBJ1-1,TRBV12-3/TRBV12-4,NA,CASSLSDTEAFF,TGTGCCAGCAGTTTATCGGACACTGAAGCTTTCTTT
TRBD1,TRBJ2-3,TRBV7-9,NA,CASSPRQGSAGTDTQYF,TGTGCCAGCAGCCCCCGACAGGGATCGGCGGGCACAGATACGCAGTATTTT
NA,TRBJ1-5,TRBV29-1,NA,CSVAQVDQPQHF,TGCAGCGTTGCACAGGTGGATCAGCCCCAGCATTTT
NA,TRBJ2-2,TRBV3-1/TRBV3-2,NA,CASSQGVEAGELFF,TGTGCCAGCAGCCAAGGGGTGGAGGCCGGGGAGCTGTTTTTT
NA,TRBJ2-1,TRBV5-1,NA,CASSLGDLLRVNEQFF,TGCGCCAGCAGCTTGGGGGACTTGTTAAGGGTCAATGAGCAGTTCTTC
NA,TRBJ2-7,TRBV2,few,CASSEGRGAYEQYF,TGTGCCAGCAGTGAAGGGCGGGGAGCCTACGAGCAGTACTTC
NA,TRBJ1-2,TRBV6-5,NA,CASGTGGAGSYGYTF,TGTGCCAGCGGAACCGGAGGGGCAGGGAGCTATGGCTACACCTTC
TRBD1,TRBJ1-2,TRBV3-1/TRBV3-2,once,CASSLSGTGGYTF,TGTGCCAGCAGCCTTTCCGGGACAGGGGGCTACACCTTC
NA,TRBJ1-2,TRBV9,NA,CASSPGTGHYGYTF,TGTGCCAGCAGCCCCGGTACAGGGCACTATGGCTACACCTTC
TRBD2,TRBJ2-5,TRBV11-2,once,CASSLVGASGKETQYF,TGTGCCAGCAGCTTAGTTGGGGCTAGCGGGAAAGAGACCCAGTACTTC
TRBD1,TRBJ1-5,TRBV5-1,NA,CASSAGQGNQPQHF,TGCGCCAGCAGCGCGGGACAGGGAAATCAGCCCCAGCATTTT